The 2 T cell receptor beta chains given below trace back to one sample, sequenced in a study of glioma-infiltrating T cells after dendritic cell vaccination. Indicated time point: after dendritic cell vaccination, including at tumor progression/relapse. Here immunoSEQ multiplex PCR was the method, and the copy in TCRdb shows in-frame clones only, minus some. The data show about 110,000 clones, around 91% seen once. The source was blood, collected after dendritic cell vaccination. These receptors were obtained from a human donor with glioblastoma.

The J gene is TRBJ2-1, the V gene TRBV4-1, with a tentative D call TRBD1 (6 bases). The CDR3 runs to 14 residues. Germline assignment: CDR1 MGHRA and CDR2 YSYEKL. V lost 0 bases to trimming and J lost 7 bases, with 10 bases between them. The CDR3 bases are TGCGCCAGCAGCCAAGATGACAGGACTAATGAGCAGTTCTTC. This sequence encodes CASSQDDRTNEQFF.

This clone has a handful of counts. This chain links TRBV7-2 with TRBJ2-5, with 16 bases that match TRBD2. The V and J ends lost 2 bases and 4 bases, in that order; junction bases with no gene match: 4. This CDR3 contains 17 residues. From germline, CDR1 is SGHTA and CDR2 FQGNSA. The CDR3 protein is CASSLPGLAGGPETQYF. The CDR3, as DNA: TGTGCCAGCAGCTTACCGGGACTAGCGGGAGGGCCAGAGACCCAGTACTTC.